The rows below give T cell receptor beta chains drawn from one sample of a study of T cells in Graves' hyperthyroidism and ophthalmopathy. TCRdb passed the multiplex PCR reads through MiXCR, listing each CDR3 protein once. Of hundreds of thousands of distinct CDR3 sequences in the sample, 12% to 15% were seen once. Sequenced input: blood. These receptors came from a woman aged 55 to 70 with Graves' ophthalmopathy. Both conserved end residues are part of each CDR3. D genes are given only for firm matches. Not all rows give a size; the values are once, few, many and, for expanded clones, a class.

>TRBJ2-7|NA|NA|TRBV4-1
TGCGCCAGCAGCCAAGATCTCGGGTCAGGTTTGTCCTACGAGCAGTACTTC
CASSQDLGSGLSYEQYF
>TRBJ2-1|few|NA|TRBV15
TGTGCCACCAGCACACAGCGTTCCACGGGCAATGAGCAGTTCTTC
CATSTQRSTGNEQFF
>TRBJ2-7|many|NA|TRBV2
TGTGCCAGCCGTGGACTGGGCTACGAGCAGTACTTC
CASRGLGYEQYF
>TRBJ2-5|many|NA|TRBV7-9
TGTGCCAGCAGTTCTTGGGGAGGTGTGGAGACCCAGTACTTC
CASSSWGGVETQYF
>TRBJ2-7|NA|TRBD2|TRBV27
TGTGCCAGCAGTGCACTAGCGGGAACCGAGCAGTACTTC
CASSALAGTEQYF
>TRBJ2-7|many|NA|TRBV7-9
TGTGCCAGCAGCTCCAGGGAGCACTACGAGCAGTACTTC
CASSSREHYEQYF
>TRBJ1-5|NA|NA|TRBV7-2
TGTGCCAGCAGCTTAGCGGGGGCTGTTATCTCGCGCAATCAGCCCCAGCATTTT
CASSLAGAVISRNQPQHF
>TRBJ1-1|NA|TRBD1|TRBV7-9
TGTGCCAGCAGCGAAAGGACAGGGGGCGCGGAGACTGAAGCTTTCTTT
CASSERTGGAETEAFF
>TRBJ1-3|NA|TRBD1|TRBV7-9
TGTGCCAGCAGGCCGGGACAGGGTGGAAACACCATATATTTT
CASRPGQGGNTIYF
>TRBJ1-5|few|NA|TRBV7-3
TGTGCCAGCAGCTTAATTGTAGGGTCGGTTACGCCCCAGCATTTT
CASSLIVGSVTPQHF
>TRBJ1-1|many|TRBD1|TRBV27
TGTGCCAGCAGTTCAAGACAGGGGACCACTGAAGCTTTCTTT
CASSSRQGTTEAFF
>TRBJ2-7|many|NA|TRBV11-2
TGTGCCAGCAGCTTTCCCGGGTTCCACGAGCAGTACTTC
CASSFPGFHEQYF
>TRBJ2-1|many|TRBD1|TRBV2
TGTGCCAGCAGTCGGACAGGTCGCTCCTACAATGAGCAGTTCTTC
CASSRTGRSYNEQFF
>TRBJ2-5|many|NA|TRBV18
TGTGCCAGCTCACCTGGTCACGGGGCTGGGGAGACCCAGTACTTC
CASSPGHGAGETQYF
>TRBJ2-1|many|NA|TRBV20-1
TGCAGTGCTAGAGAGGCAATAACTGAGCAGTTCTTC
CSAREAITEQFF
>TRBJ2-1|few|NA|TRBV19
TGCGCCAGTAGTATAGCCAGGGACAATGAGCAGTTCTTC
CASSIARDNEQFF
>TRBJ2-1|many|TRBD1|TRBV12-3/TRBV12-4
TGTGCCAGCAGAATAACAGGGGGCGTTGAGGCTGAGCAGTTCTTC
CASRITGGVEAEQFF
>TRBJ2-7|NA|TRBD2|TRBV3-1
TGTGCCAGCAGCCGATCTACTAGCGGGAACTCCTACGAGCAGTACTTC
CASSRSTSGNSYEQYF
>TRBJ1-5|NA|TRBD1|TRBV19
TGTGCCAGTAAGTTGGGACAGCAAGGGGGCAATCAGCCCCAGCATTTT
CASKLGQQGGNQPQHF
>TRBJ2-3|many|TRBD2|TRBV13
TGTGCCAGCAGCTCCACCCCTAGCGGGAGAAGCACAGATACGCAGTATTTT
CASSSTPSGRSTDTQYF
>TRBJ2-1|NA|TRBD2|TRBV5-8
TGTGCCAGCAGCTTCGGACTAGCGGGAGCCAATGAGCAGTTCTTC
CASSFGLAGANEQFF
>TRBJ1-4|few|NA|TRBV28
TGTGCCAGCAGTTTAACTGGGGGGACCGACAGGTCTGAAAAACTGTTTTTT
CASSLTGGTDRSEKLFF
>TRBJ2-3|NA|TRBD2|TRBV20-1
TGCAGTGCTACCTGGACTAGCGGGACATTGTGGGAGGATACGCAGTATTTT
CSATWTSGTLWEDTQYF
>TRBJ2-3|NA|NA|TRBV6-5
TGTGCCAGCAGTTACCTAAGCACAGATACGCAGTATTTT
CASSYLSTDTQYF
>TRBJ2-5|few|NA|TRBV7-3
TGTGCCAGCAGCTTTAGTGGGACGGAGACCCAGTACTTC
CASSFSGTETQYF
>TRBJ2-7|many|NA|TRBV7-9
TGTGCCAGCAGCTTCGGGGGGCATGACGAGCAGTACTTC
CASSFGGHDEQYF
>TRBJ2-5|many|NA|TRBV6-1
TGTGCCAGCAGTCCCAGGGGGGCGGGTGAGGAGACCCAGTACTTC
CASSPRGAGEETQYF